Detailed here is one TCR beta chain. Its antigen specificity is not known. One base away there is no much larger clone; base qualities are not given. The data stem from a study of blood T cell repertoires in COVID-19 (dated by TCRdb to between 2020 and 2021). In the study overall: Samples covering the acute and convalescent phases of COVID-19 were provided by collaborators in the United States, Italy and Spain. Where available, HLA class I and class II types were taken from metadata supplied by the sample provider and were not determined by assay-based typing. The repertoires were released in a freely available public database intended as a resource for research on the immune response to SARS-CoV-2. The prospective study material was composed of cDNA or gDNA derived from T cells, B-cell-depleted T cells, or PBMCs. Samples came from the ongoing ImmuneRACE study (first 160 participants) plus 1,254 subjects from 6 global collaborators. Deeply sampled blood TCRbeta repertoires from subjects exposed to, actively infected with, or recovered from COVID-19 were included in the dataset. The sample metadata nearly always contained a de-identified subject ID, COVID-19 status, age in years and sex. Overall study outcomes, separate from this receptor: Clinical and demographic metadata were provided uncurated, with the amount varying by source and participant.

In the prospective study, participants were roughly 18 to 100 years old, resided in approximately 22 geographic areas of the United States, and were enrolled through a virtual design. To assign participants to cohorts, the prospective study relied on clinical history that participants themselves reported in a screening survey and a study questionnaire. For ImmuneRACE Cohort 3, a participant was defined as recovered based on two consecutive negative NP/OP PCR tests, clearance by a healthcare professional, or resolution of symptoms. In the prospective study, whole blood, serum and a nasopharyngeal or oropharyngeal swab were collected from each participant by mobile phlebotomists. Additional blood draws and questionnaires over a roughly two-month period could optionally be provided by prospective study participants. Before DNA extraction, prospective study blood samples were shipped either frozen or at room temperature.

CDR1 LNHNV and CDR2 YYDKDF are derived from the germline V gene (reference sequence). The CDR3, cysteine through phenylalanine, is 12 amino acids long. Only the CDR3 part of the read is kept: 36 bases, read in frame from the first base. Trimming costs V 5 bases and J 6 bases, and their ends lie 8 bases apart. The immunoSEQ Assay, a bias-controlled multiplex PCR, was used to amplify TCRbeta CDR3 regions from genomic DNA. Per the original workflow: Within the assay, amplification of reference gene primers was used to estimate how many nucleated cells each sample contained. Sequence reads were collapsed and filtered to measure the absolute abundance of every unique TCRbeta CDR3 rearrangement. Productive Simpson clonality was computed per sample as the square root of Simpson's diversity index over productive rearrangements. The table comes from immuneACCESS by way of TCRdb, which keeps in-frame sequences with V and J called. Part of the clones is missing from these tables; in studies checked, under half for an unresolved V gene and the rest for unknown reasons. For V, J and clone size, that table is used; D and trimming come from the DNA. This sample gives about 320,000 clones in total; over 85% of them show up just once. The ten largest clonotypes hold approximately 2.5% of the sample.

The sequence came from a man aged 55-75 years who had recovered from COVID-19. The chain links TRBV15 with TRBJ2-4, and possibly TRBD2, on 6 matching bases. Sequenced: PBMCs or T cells enriched from blood (not recorded which). CDR3 region: CATSRDLNIQYF. The nucleotide sequence is TGTGCCACCAGCCGGGACTTAAACATTCAGTACTTC. Joined to the reference TRBV15 and TRBJ2-4 proteins, this CDR3 gives the full variable domain: DAMVIQNPRYQVTQFGKPVTLSCSQTLNHNVMYWYQQKSSQAPKLLFHYYDKDFNNEADTPDNFQSRRPNTSFCFLDIRSPGLGDTAMYLCATSRDLNIQYFGAGTRLSVL.